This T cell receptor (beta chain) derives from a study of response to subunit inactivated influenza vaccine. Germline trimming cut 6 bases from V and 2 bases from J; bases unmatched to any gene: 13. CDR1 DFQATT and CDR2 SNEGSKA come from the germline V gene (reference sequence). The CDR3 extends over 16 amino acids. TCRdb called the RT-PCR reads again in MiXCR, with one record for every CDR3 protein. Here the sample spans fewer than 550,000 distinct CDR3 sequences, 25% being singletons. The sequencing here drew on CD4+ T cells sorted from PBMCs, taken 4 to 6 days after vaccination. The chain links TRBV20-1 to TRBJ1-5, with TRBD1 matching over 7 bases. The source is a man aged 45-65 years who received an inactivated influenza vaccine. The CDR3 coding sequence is TGCAGTGCCGCCAGGACAGGTCCTTTGGGCAATCAGCCCCAGCATTTT. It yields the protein CSAARTGPLGNQPQHF.